The clone carrying this T cell receptor beta chain was detected ten times or more. No antigen is known for it. RNA transcripts provided the source from which TCR beta CDR3 regions were amplified. TCR CDR3 underwent first-round RT-PCR with the HTBI primer set. TCRdb analysed the multiplex PCR reads with MiXCR anew, one entry per CDR3 protein. The sample contains under 400,000 distinct CDR3 sequences, less than 20% of which appear only once. This sample is drawn from a study of T cells in Graves' hyperthyroidism and ophthalmopathy. For the study at large: Prior to any treatment, at the point of initial diagnosis, peripheral blood was collected. Study-wide points: With a median lead of roughly 6.8 months before onset, the model predicted ophthalmopathy.

Between the trimmed V and J ends, which lost 7 bases and 7 bases, there was a span of 20 bases. The CDR3 extends over 15 amino acids. Germline lookup yields CDR1 MNHEY and CDR2 SVGAGI. Ophthalmopathy cases scored 3 or more on the Clinical Activity Score and 4 or more on NOSPECS grade, with duration below 3 months. This sequence was found in a woman aged 40-49 years with Graves' ophthalmopathy. Sequencing used blood. This rearrangement joins TRBV6-5 to TRBJ1-3, with D maybe TRBD1 (6 bases). The CDR3 DNA reads as TGTGCCAGCATGTTTTTTCGGGGGGCGGAGAACACCATATATTTT. It yields the protein CASMFFRGAENTIYF.